This entry is about one T cell receptor (beta chain). The antigen remains unidentified. At one of its ends the junction is not consistent with the germline gene, which may arise from a read error. The table came from immunoSEQ multiplex PCR; TCRdb's copy has only in-frame clones and leaves some out. The repertoire holds about 54,000 clones, with around nine tenths as singletons. Among the roughly 120 subjects of the validation cohort, separate from the roughly 700-subject first cohort, were the donors. The data were taken from a study of cytomegalovirus exposure and HLA in healthy donors. Across the study: The roughly 110 validation repertoires were produced on the same platform as the approximately 620 repertoires of the first cohort. This was reported in a later analysis. Study results and limitations: According to the study, 160 or so TCR beta chains were cytomegalovirus-associated. Most TCR sequences showed up rarely, but some public TCRs showed up in many donors.

The sample taken for sequencing was PBMCs. The sequence was obtained from a woman aged 18-35 years in good health and CMV-seropositive.

Here the CDR3 reads CARSLGGDTYEQYF. The CDR3 bases are TGTGCCCGCAGCCTGGGGGGGGATACCTACGAGCAGTACTTC. The chain is built from TRBV5-6 and TRBJ2-7; 7 nucleotides match TRBD2. The CDR3 totals 14 residues. Germline V gives CDR1 SGHDT, CDR2 YYEEEE.